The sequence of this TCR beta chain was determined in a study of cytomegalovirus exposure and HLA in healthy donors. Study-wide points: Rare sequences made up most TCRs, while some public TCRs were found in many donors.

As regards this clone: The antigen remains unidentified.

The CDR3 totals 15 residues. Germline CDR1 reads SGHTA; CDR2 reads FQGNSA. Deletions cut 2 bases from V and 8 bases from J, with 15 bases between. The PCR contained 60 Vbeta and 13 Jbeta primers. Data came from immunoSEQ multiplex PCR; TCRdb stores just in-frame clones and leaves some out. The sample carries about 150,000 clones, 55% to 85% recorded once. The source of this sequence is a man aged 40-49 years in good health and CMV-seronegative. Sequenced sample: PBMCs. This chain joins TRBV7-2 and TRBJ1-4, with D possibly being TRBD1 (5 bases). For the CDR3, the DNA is TGTGCCAGCAGCTTAAGGGGTGCGGGGGAAGAAAAACTGTTTTTT. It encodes CASSLRGAGEEKLFF.